A selection of T cell receptor beta chains follows, all from one sample in a study of blood T cell repertoires in COVID-19. Clones were read by immunoSEQ multiplex PCR, and TCRdb kept only the in-frame ones, dropping some. In the table there are about 250,000 clones, around 88% of which are singletons. Sequencing was carried out using peripheral blood. The receptors were sampled from a man between 35 and 55 years old with active or convalescent COVID-19. The CDR3 runs from the conserved cysteine through the conserved F or W. The D gene is left open where the match is weak. Clone size appears in some rows only: once, few, many, or a class for an expanded clone.

V gene	D gene	clone size	J gene	CDR3 protein	CDR3 DNA
TRBV5-1	-	-	TRBJ2-2	CASSFPGFTGELFF	TGCGCCAGCAGCTTCCCCGGGTTCACCGGGGAGCTGTTTTTT
TRBV5-4	-	-	TRBJ2-2	CASSLARADTGELFF	TGTGCCAGCAGCTTGGCCAGGGCCGACACCGGGGAGCTGTTTTTT
TRBV19	TRBD1	few	TRBJ1-1	CASKGTGGPPNTEAFF	TGTGCCAGTAAAGGGACAGGGGGGCCCCCGAACACTGAAGCTTTCTTT
TRBV15	TRBD2	-	TRBJ2-1	CATSRDRASGSREQFF	TGTGCCACCAGCAGAGACAGGGCTAGCGGGAGTCGTGAGCAGTTCTTC
TRBV5-5	-	-	TRBJ1-1	CASSPRPPQSRANTEAFF	TGTGCCAGCAGCCCCCGTCCCCCCCAGAGCAGGGCGAACACTGAAGCTTTCTTT
TRBV19	TRBD1	-	TRBJ1-2	CASRDRDSFYGYTF	TGTGCCAGTAGAGACCGGGACAGTTTCTATGGCTACACCTTC
TRBV30	-	-	TRBJ1-3	CACNTGRDTIYF	TGTGCCTGCAATACAGGCAGGGACACCATATATTTT
TRBV11-1	TRBD1	-	TRBJ1-6	CASSREQGNNSPLHF	TGTGCCAGCAGCCGTGAACAGGGGAATAATTCACCCCTCCACTTT
TRBV25-1	-	-	TRBJ1-1	CASSKRREAFF	TGTGCCAGCAGTAAGCGGCGTGAAGCTTTCTTT
TRBV11-2	TRBD2	-	TRBJ2-6	CASSTPPLAGGPGANVLTF	TGTGCCAGCAGCACACCCCCTTTAGCGGGAGGGCCTGGGGCCAACGTCCTGACTTTC
TRBV19	-	-	TRBJ1-6	CASSIRSSYNSPLHF	TGTGCCAGTAGTATTCGTAGCTCCTATAATTCACCCCTCCACTTT
TRBV7-3	TRBD1	-	TRBJ1-2	CASSLSPGQGYGYTF	TGTGCCAGCAGCTTAAGCCCGGGACAGGGGTATGGCTACACCTTC
TRBV6-5	-	-	TRBJ1-5	CASSYGPNQPQHF	TGTGCCAGCAGTTACGGGCCGAATCAGCCCCAGCATTTT
TRBV7-9	-	-	TRBJ1-4	CASSKGGANEKLFF	TGTGCCAGCAGCAAGGGAGGGGCTAATGAAAAACTGTTTTTT
TRBV5-1	-	-	TRBJ1-2	CASSLAGGGYGYTF	TGCGCCAGCAGCTTGGCGGGGGGTGGCTATGGCTACACCTTC
TRBV6-5	TRBD1	-	TRBJ1-2	CASRPRGKGIDGYTF	TGTGCCAGCAGGCCCAGGGGGAAAGGAATAGATGGCTACACCTTC
TRBV5-4	TRBD2	few	TRBJ2-3	CASSLALAGPTDTQYF	TGTGCCAGCAGCTTGGCTCTAGCGGGACCCACAGATACGCAGTATTTT
TRBV6-2/TRBV6-3	-	once	TRBJ2-3	CASSYGQGTDTQYF	TGTGCCAGCAGTTACGGGCAGGGCACAGATACGCAGTATTTT
TRBV12-3/TRBV12-4	-	-	TRBJ1-2	CASSLARGGYTF	TGTGCCAGCAGTTTAGCGCGGGGGGGCTACACCTTC
TRBV12-5	TRBD1	-	TRBJ1-6	CASGLSRGTGYYNSPLHF	TGTGCTAGTGGTTTGTCACGGGGGACAGGGTACTATAATTCACCCCTCCACTTT
TRBV30	-	-	TRBJ1-2	CAWSSGQGGSGYTF	TGTGCCTGGAGTTCCGGCCAGGGAGGGAGCGGCTACACCTTC
TRBV6-5	-	-	TRBJ1-4	CASTLSGQGLFF	TGTGCCAGCACCCTCAGTGGACAAGGACTGTTTTTT
TRBV10-2	TRBD2	-	TRBJ2-1	CASRETLGGAVYNEQFF	TGCGCCAGCAGGGAAACCCTCGGGGGGGCAGTTTACAATGAGCAGTTCTTC
TRBV14	TRBD2	-	TRBJ2-3	CASSQAGGTDTQYF	TGTGCCAGCAGCCAAGCCGGGGGGACAGATACGCAGTATTTT
TRBV7-9	-	-	TRBJ2-3	CASSSGLNLGTDTQYF	TGTGCCAGCAGCTCTGGACTGAATCTGGGGACAGATACGCAGTATTTT
TRBV6-2/TRBV6-3	-	few	TRBJ2-2	CASSYLGFQTGELFF	TGTGCCAGCAGTTACCTCGGGTTTCAAACCGGGGAGCTGTTTTTT
TRBV9	TRBD1	-	TRBJ2-5	CASSQGTDQETQYF	TGTGCCAGCAGTCAGGGGACAGACCAAGAGACCCAGTACTTC
TRBV10-3	-	few	TRBJ1-1	CAITSPGDTEAFF	TGTGCCATCACTTCGCCAGGGGACACTGAAGCTTTCTTT
TRBV18	TRBD1	few	TRBJ1-1	CASSPGTGVATEAFF	TGTGCCAGCTCACCAGGGACAGGGGTGGCCACTGAAGCTTTCTTT
TRBV19	-	-	TRBJ2-7	CASSNQGNSGEQYF	TGTGCCAGTAGTAATCAGGGGAACTCGGGTGAGCAGTACTTC
TRBV18	TRBD1	-	TRBJ1-4	CASSPQDREGEKLFF	TGTGCCAGCTCACCACAGGACAGGGAGGGTGAAAAACTGTTTTTT
TRBV5-6	-	-	TRBJ1-5	CASSLGAGVYQPQHF	TGTGCCAGCAGCTTGGGGGCCGGGGTGTATCAGCCCCAGCATTTT
TRBV11-3	TRBD1	-	TRBJ2-7	CASSLGGTGGYEQYF	TGTGCCAGCAGCTTGGGTGGGACAGGGGGCTACGAGCAGTACTTC
TRBV30	-	-	TRBJ2-3	CAWSVSRSADTQYF	TGTGCCTGGAGTGTATCCCGGTCCGCGGATACGCAGTATTTT
TRBV24-1	-	-	TRBJ1-1	CATSDAGKDTEAFF	TGTGCCACCAGTGATGCAGGGAAAGATACTGAAGCTTTCTTT
TRBV5-5	TRBD1	-	TRBJ1-5	CASSTDPRTGSNQPQHF	TGTGCCAGCAGCACCGACCCCAGGACAGGGAGCAATCAGCCCCAGCATTTT
TRBV10-3	-	-	TRBJ1-1	CAISESRGRETEAFF	TGTGCCATCAGTGAAAGTAGGGGGAGAGAGACTGAAGCTTTCTTT
TRBV19	TRBD2	-	TRBJ2-1	CASSISSGSIYEQFF	TGTGCCAGTAGTATATCTAGCGGGAGTATCTATGAGCAGTTCTTC
TRBV11-3	-	-	TRBJ1-6	CASSSYPRSPLHF	TGTGCCAGCAGCTCCTACCCACGGTCACCCCTCCACTTT
TRBV7-2	TRBD2	-	TRBJ2-5	CASSFSGGVGETQYF	TGTGCCAGCAGCTTTAGCGGGGGGGTTGGAGAGACCCAGTACTTC
TRBV6-1	TRBD1	-	TRBJ1-6	CASSESGTGYSPLHF	TGTGCCAGCAGTGAAAGTGGGACAGGTTATTCACCCCTCCACTTT
TRBV2	TRBD1	few	TRBJ1-4	CASSEGTGGAEKLFF	TGTGCCAGCAGTGAAGGGACAGGGGGTGCAGAAAAACTGTTTTTT
TRBV19	-	-	TRBJ1-5	CASSISGGLGNQPQHF	TGTGCCAGTAGTATTTCGGGGGGCCTCGGCAATCAGCCCCAGCATTTT
TRBV24-1	TRBD1	-	TRBJ1-5	CATSDGTGAPGNQPQHF	TGTGCCACCAGTGACGGGACAGGGGCCCCAGGCAATCAGCCCCAGCATTTT
TRBV9	-	-	TRBJ1-5	CASSVESWVGQRNQPQHF	TGTGCCAGCAGCGTCGAGAGTTGGGTCGGACAGCGTAATCAGCCCCAGCATTTT
TRBV21-1	-	few	TRBJ1-6	CASSKSVRTGLLNSPLHF	TGTGCCAGCAGCAAAAGTGTGAGGACAGGTTTGCTGAATTCACCCCTCCACTTT
TRBV19	-	-	TRBJ1-3	CASGPGLLISGNTIYF	TGTGCCAGTGGCCCGGGACTGCTGATCTCTGGAAACACCATATATTTT
TRBV7-3	-	-	TRBJ1-4	CASSPQWGGSEKLFF	TGTGCCAGCAGCCCCCAATGGGGCGGAAGTGAAAAACTGTTTTTT
TRBV18	TRBD1	-	TRBJ2-2	CASSQKQGTTGELFF	TGTGCCAGCTCACAAAAACAGGGGACCACCGGGGAGCTGTTTTTT
TRBV5-1	-	-	TRBJ2-3	CASSSTGMLTDTQYF	TGCGCCAGCAGCTCAACGGGGATGCTCACAGATACGCAGTATTTT
TRBV18	-	-	TRBJ1-4	CASSPGDNRNEKLFF	TGTGCCAGCTCACCCGGGGACAACCGAAATGAAAAACTGTTTTTT
TRBV7-2	TRBD2	once	TRBJ2-7	CASRDGLAGAEQYF	TGTGCCAGCAGAGACGGACTAGCGGGAGCCGAGCAGTACTTC
TRBV2	TRBD1	few	TRBJ1-1	CASSASDRDGTEAFF	TGTGCCAGCAGTGCCAGTGACAGGGACGGCACTGAAGCTTTCTTT